Presented here are 32 T cell receptor beta chains from one specimen sequenced in a study of T cells in women clearing cervical HPV infection. Profiled with immunoSEQ multiplex PCR; TCRdb holds only in-frame clones, not every one. The table lists approximately 13,000 clones. Material: blood buffy coat. Every receptor here comes from a woman aged 18 to 75 with a cervical HPV16 infection that either progressed to CIN3+ or cleared (not recorded which).

Note on this clone: The CDR3 end falls 3 residues outside the read, so it is completed with the germline J gene. The chain recombines TRBV9 with TRBJ2-3; perhaps TRBD2 as D (6 bases). In germline, CDR1 is SGDLS, CDR2 YYNGEE. The CDR3 consists of 16 residues. The V gene lost 0 bases and the J gene lost 2 bases, with 13 bases spanning the gap. The CDR3 spells CASSVGAGMDTDTQYF. The sequenced CDR3 bases are TGTGCCAGCAGCGTAGGCGCGGGGATGGACACAGATACG. Full variable domain (missing parts from reference TRBV9 and TRBJ2-3): DSGVTQTPKHLITATGQRVTLRCSPRSGDLSVYWYQQSLDQGLQFLIQYYNGEERAKGNILERFSAQQFPDLHSELNLSSLELGDSALYFCASSVGAGMDTDTQYFGPGTRLTVL.

Regarding this clone: The read falls 3 residues short of the CDR3 end, and the missing part is taken from the germline J gene. V and J are TRBV5-8 and TRBJ1-5; D is unresolved. The V end was cut by 2 bases, the J end by 5 bases, with 8 bases between. Germline CDR1 SGHTS, CDR2 YDEGEE. The CDR3 is 13 residues long. CDR3 DNA (partial): TGTGCCAGCAGCTTCAATCGGGATCAGCCC. Its translation is CASSFNRDQP. The whole CDR3 sequence is CASSFNRDQPQHF.

In regard to this clone: The read halts 3 residues ahead of the CDR3 end, with the missing end drawn from the germline J gene. The chain recombines TRBV7-9 with TRBJ2-7, with no clear D. There are 13 residues in the CDR3. CDR1 SEHNR and CDR2 FQNEAQ come from the germline V gene (reference sequence). V dropped 4 bases and J dropped 2 bases, with 9 bases sitting between them. CDR3 DNA, as far as it was read: TGTGCCAGCAGCTATGACACGACCTACGAG. Amino acids: CASSYDTTYE. The whole CDR3 reads CASSYDTTYEQYF.

Concerning this clone itself: From the germline J gene comes the end of the CDR3, since the read stops 3 residues before it. This rearrangement joins TRBV28 to TRBJ2-5; the match to TRBD1 covers 7 bases. The CDR3 is 14 residues long. Germline CDR1 MDHEN, CDR2 SYDVKM. After removal of 8 bases from V and 6 bases from J, the junction contained 12 bases not matched to a gene. The part of the CDR3 DNA that was read is TGTGCCAGCTCTAACCTAGGACAGGTCCAGACC. This codes for CASSNLGQVQT. The CDR3 in its entirety is CASSNLGQVQTQYF.

Of note for this clone: Read coverage stops 3 residues before the CDR3 terminus; the germline J gene supplies the remainder. The chain links TRBV2 to TRBJ2-1; 8 nucleotides align to TRBD2. With V trimmed by 6 bases and J by 4 bases, 8 bases remained unmatched. CDR3 length equals 15 residues. Germline values: CDR1 SNHLY, CDR2 FYNNEI. The CDR3 loop reads CASRPGLAGYNEQFF. The sequenced CDR3 bases are TGTGCCAGCAGACCTGGCCTAGCGGGTTACAATGAG.

With respect to this clone: The read finishes 3 residues shy of the CDR3 end, and the germline J gene is used to complete it. The chain joins TRBV19 to TRBJ2-1; TRBD2 aligns across 12 bases. The CDR3 spans 19 residues. Losses at the gene ends were 1 base for V and 1 base for J; bases not matched to a gene: 8. CDR1 is LNHDA, CDR2 SQIVND, per germline (reference sequence). The chain's CDR3 is CASSIALAGGKGSYNEQFF. The DNA read from the CDR3 is TGTGCCAGTAGTATAGCACTAGCGGGGGGAAAGGGTTCCTACAATGAG.

Worth noting for this clone: Coverage ceases 3 residues before the CDR3 finishes, and the germline J gene fills in the end. The chain combines TRBV7-8 with TRBJ2-7; D is possibly TRBD2 (6 bases). V lost 6 bases and J 4 bases, leaving 13 bases between the germline ends. CDR3 length: 13 residues. The V gene's germline CDR1 is SGHVS and CDR2 FQNEAQ. CDR3 bases read: TGTGCCAGCAGTAGCGGAGGGGATTACGAG. Its translation: CASSSGGDYE. The CDR3, in full, reads CASSSGGDYEQYF.

With regard to this clone: Read data end 3 residues before the CDR3 end; the end is taken from the germline J gene. The rearrangement links TRBV4-1 to TRBJ2-6; possible D gene TRBD2, 5 bases. The CDR3 is made up of 18 amino acids. The V and J ends lost 2 bases and 4 bases respectively, with 18 bases between them. The V gene's germline CDR1 is MGHRA and CDR2 YSYEKL. CDR3 DNA (partial): TGCGCCAGCAGCCAAACTAGGACGGCGGGCTTGGGGGCCAACGTC. It yields the protein CASSQTRTAGLGANV. From start to end, the CDR3 is CASSQTRTAGLGANVLTF.

CDR3 loop: CASSLFQNQPQHF. CDR3 DNA, as far as it was read: TGTGCCAGCAGTTTGTTTCAGAATCAGCCC. The V and J genes are TRBV27 and TRBJ1-5; unclear D gene. The DNA ends 3 residues before the CDR3 does, and the rest of the CDR3 is filled in from the germline J gene. Looked up from germline, CDR1 is MNHEY and CDR2 is SMNVEV (reference sequence). The V end was cut by 3 bases, the J end by 4 bases, with 7 bases between. The CDR3 has 13 amino acids.

Turning to this clone: The CDR3 end falls 3 residues outside the read, so it is completed with the germline J gene. The V gene is TRBV7-2, the J gene TRBJ2-7; 7 bases are shared with TRBD2. Germline CDR1 SGHTA, CDR2 FQGNSA. With V trimmed by 5 bases and J by 1 base, 8 bases remained unmatched. The CDR3 length is 15 residues. The sequenced CDR3 bases are TGTGCCAGCAGCCCCAGCGGGATAGGGTCCTACGAG. It specifies CASSPSGIGSYE. The CDR3 in its entirety is CASSPSGIGSYEQYF.

A remark on this clone: The read falls 3 residues short of the CDR3 end, and the missing part is taken from the germline J gene. Within the sample, other DNA sequences also encode this same CDR3. The rearrangement joins TRBV5-6 to TRBJ1-2; TRBD1 aligns across 8 bases. V was clipped by 2 bases and J by 7 bases; unmatched bases: 1. The CDR3 has 12 residues. Germline assignment: CDR1 SGHDT and CDR2 YYEEEE. Partial CDR3 DNA: TGTGCCAGCAGCTTCCAGGGGGCTGGC. Translation gives CASSFQGAG. The full CDR3 sequence reads CASSFQGAGYTF.

A note on this clone: The sequence runs out 3 residues before the end of the CDR3; the remainder is reconstructed from the germline J gene. The V and J genes are TRBV29-1 and TRBJ2-5, with 8 bases that match TRBD2. Germline CDR1 reads SQVTM; CDR2 reads ANQGSEA. This CDR3 comprises 14 residues. V lost 7 bases and J lost 1; bases outside the gene matches: 8. CDR3 sequence: CSAGLAGPQETQYF. CDR3 bases read: TGCAGCGCGGGGCTAGCGGGTCCCCAAGAGACC.

For this clone: The read stops 3 residues short of the end of the CDR3; the missing end is completed from the germline J gene. V is TRBV5-4 and J is TRBJ2-5; maybe TRBD1 (6 bases). The germline CDR1 and CDR2 sequences are SGHNT and YYREEE (reference sequence). Trimming shortened V by 6 bases and J by 1 base, and 16 bases separated the two germline ends. CDR3 length: 15 residues. CDR3 sequence reads: CASNTGTQGQETQYF. The CDR3 DNA, read in part, is TGTGCCAGCAACACCGGGACACAGGGCCAAGAGACC.

CDR3 protein: CASSPNYNYGYTF. The CDR3 bases that were read are TGTGCCAGCAGCCCTAATTATAACTATGGC. The chain couples TRBV7-2 to TRBJ1-2; no reliable D call. Read data end 3 residues before the CDR3 end; the end is taken from the germline J gene. CDR3 length: 13 amino acids. V lost 5 bases and J 1 base, leaving 8 bases between the germline ends. Germline CDR1 is SGHTA and CDR2 is FQGNSA.

In the case of this clone: The read is 3 residues too short to cover the CDR3 end, so that end is filled in from the germline J gene. The V call is TRBV27, the J call TRBJ2-7; a weak D match, TRBD1 (6 bases). This CDR3 has 13 residues. Germline V lookup: CDR1 MNHEY, CDR2 SMNVEV (reference sequence). V gave up 6 bases and J gave up 3 bases, with 12 bases separating them. Partial CDR3 DNA: TGTGCCAGCAGCGCAGGGGTCGGCTACGAG. Its protein product is CASSAGVGYE. The whole CDR3 reads CASSAGVGYEQYF.

With respect to this clone: Read sequence stops 3 residues before the CDR3 end, and the germline J gene provides the missing end. This sequence joins TRBV6-1 and TRBJ2-1; D is possibly TRBD1 (5 bases). This CDR3 has 15 residues. The germline V gene encodes CDR1 MNHNS and CDR2 SASEGT. The V and J ends lost 4 bases and 2 bases respectively, with 12 bases between them. CDR3 protein: CASSARQGTYNEQFF. Incomplete CDR3 DNA: TGTGCCAGCAGTGCTAGGCAGGGAACCTACAATGAG.

About this clone itself: The read stops 3 residues short of the end of the CDR3; the missing end is completed from the germline J gene. The J gene is TRBJ1-5, the V gene TRBV10-3; D is possibly TRBD1 (5 bases). From germline, CDR1 is ENHRY and CDR2 SYGVKD. There are 13 residues in the CDR3. V was trimmed by 4 bases and J by 4 bases, leaving 8 bases between them. The sequenced CDR3 bases are TGTGCCATCAGTGGGGGGGATAATCAGCCC. Encoded protein: CAISGGDNQP. The whole CDR3 reads CAISGGDNQPQHF.

In regard to this clone: The CDR3 end is not reached by the read, which stops 3 residues before it; the germline J gene fills it in. The chain recombines TRBV11-2 with TRBJ2-1, with D unresolved. Trimming took off 5 bases at V and 8 bases at J, with 7 bases between the two ends. CDR1 is SGHAT, CDR2 FQNNGV, per germline. The CDR3 sequence is 11 residues long. The CDR3 sequence is CASSPSYEQFF. The covered CDR3 bases are TGTGCCAGCAGCCCCTCCTATGAG.

Turning to this clone: The DNA ends 3 residues before the CDR3 does, and the rest of the CDR3 is filled in from the germline J gene. V usage is TRBV7-2 and J usage is TRBJ1-2; tentative D call: TRBD1 (5 bases). CDR1 and CDR2 (germline): SGHTA, FQGNSA. The CDR3 is made up of 12 amino acids. The CDR3 DNA, read in part, is TGTGCCAGCAGCCCTGGACACAGCGAC. This codes for CASSPGHSD. The whole CDR3 protein reads CASSPGHSDYTF.

Turning to this clone: The read comes to an end 3 residues before the CDR3 does, leaving the germline J gene to fill in the end. This chain connects TRBV20-1 to TRBJ2-3, with 12 bases that match TRBD2. Germline CDR1 is DFQATT and CDR2 is SNEGSKA (reference sequence). This CDR3 has 14 residues. The CDR3 sequence is CSATRTSGAETQYF. The covered CDR3 bases are TGCAGTGCAACCCGGACTAGCGGGGCGGAGACG.

A note on this clone: The CDR3 extends 3 residues past the end of the read, so its final part is completed from the germline J gene. The chain links TRBV20-1 to TRBJ2-3; D is ambiguous. The V end was cut by 2 bases, the J end by 2 bases, with 14 bases between. Looked up from germline, CDR1 is DFQATT and CDR2 is SNEGSKA (reference sequence). This CDR3 contains 15 residues. The chain's CDR3 is CSARPNDLITDTQYF. The sequenced CDR3 bases are TGCAGTGCTAGACCTAACGACTTGATCACAGATACG.

A note on this clone: The sequenced fragment ends 3 residues before the CDR3 boundary, so the rest is inferred from the germline J gene. The chain employs TRBV12-5 and TRBJ2-1; perhaps TRBD2 as D (6 bases). The ends were cut back, 2 bases at V and 8 bases at J, with 7 bases in the middle. CDR1 is LGHNT and CDR2 is FRNRAP in the germline V gene. The CDR3 length is 12 residues. The CDR3 loop is CASGLRLDEQFF. The CDR3 bases that were read are TGTGCTAGTGGTTTGAGACTAGATGAG. Complete variable domain (other parts from reference TRBV12-5 and TRBJ2-1): DARVTQTPRHKVTEMGQEVTMRCQPILGHNTVFWYRQTMMQGLELLAYFRNRAPLDDSGMPKDRFSAEMPDATLATLKIQPSEPRDSAVYFCASGLRLDEQFFGPGTRLTVL.

Notes on this clone: The CDR3 is cut off 3 residues early in the read; its end comes from the germline J gene. This chain joins TRBV7-2 and TRBJ2-3; D is unresolved. This CDR3 spans 13 amino acids. CDR1 and CDR2 (germline): SGHTA, FQGNSA. This CDR3 reads CASSLSSGGAQYF. CDR3 bases read: TGTGCCAGCAGCTTGAGTTCTGGCGGTGCG.

Comment on this clone: The germline gene is not matched at one end of the junction; a read error may be the cause. The read ends 3 residues early relative to the CDR3; the germline J gene fills the gap. The same CDR3 also results from other DNA sequences found in this sample. The V call is TRBV20-1, the J call TRBJ1-3; no definite D call. The CDR3 is made up of 15 amino acids. Germline V CDR1 and CDR2: DFQATT, SNEGSKA (reference sequence). The CDR3 spells CSARDPQAGSNTIYF. The covered CDR3 bases are TGCAGTGCTAGAGATCCCCAGGCGGGCTCAAACACG.

A word on this clone: Sequencing ends 3 residues short of the CDR3 end; the germline J gene provides the rest. The genes are TRBV20-1 and TRBJ2-1; the D gene is possibly TRBD1 (5 bases). The germline gives CDR1 DFQATT, CDR2 SNEGSKA (reference sequence). The CDR3 runs to 16 residues. Trimming shortened V by 6 bases and J by 5 bases, and 23 bases separated the two germline ends. Here the CDR3 reads CSATSRGPRSHNEQFF. Partial CDR3 DNA: TGCAGTGCCACCAGTAGGGGCCCCAGGTCCCACAATGAG.

Remarks on this clone: The missing CDR3 end, 3 residues past where the read stops, is filled in from the germline J gene. The chain is built from TRBV6-2 or TRBV6-3 and TRBJ1-5; D might be TRBD1 (5 bases). Trimming took 5 bases from V and 4 from J, leaving 9 bases between them. CDR1 and CDR2 from the germline V gene are MNHEY and SVGEGT. The CDR3 is 13 residues long. The DNA read from the CDR3 is TGTGCCAGCAGTAAGACAGAGAATCAGCCC. Residues: CASSKTENQP. The full CDR3 is CASSKTENQPQHF.

With respect to this clone: From the germline J gene comes the end of the CDR3, since the read stops 3 residues before it. This rearrangement joins TRBV6-2 or TRBV6-3 to TRBJ2-1, with TRBD2 matching 10 bases. Per germline, CDR1 MNHEY and CDR2 SVGEGT. V lost 5 bases and J lost 4; bases outside the gene matches: 5. CDR3 size: 15 residues. CDR3 DNA, as far as it was read: TGTGCCAGCAGTGTGACTAGCGGGTCGTACAATGAG. It yields the protein CASSVTSGSYNE. The entire CDR3 protein reads CASSVTSGSYNEQFF.

Turning to this clone: The read halts 3 residues ahead of the CDR3 end, with the missing end drawn from the germline J gene. The J gene is TRBJ2-7, the V gene TRBV11-1; 8 nucleotides align to TRBD1. The CDR3 spans 14 residues. Per the germline V gene, CDR1 is SGHAT and CDR2 is FQDESV (reference sequence). The ends lost 6 bases at V and 0 bases at J; junction bases unmatched: 4. This CDR3 reads CASRGQADSYEQYF. Incomplete CDR3 DNA: TGTGCCAGCAGGGGACAGGCAGACTCCTACGAG.

A remark on this clone: The read ends 3 residues before the CDR3 terminus; that terminus is restored from the germline J gene. The chain has TRBV11-2 and TRBJ2-7; tentatively, D is TRBD1 (6 bases). V was shortened by 5 bases and J by 2 bases, with 13 bases between the two germline ends. The CDR3 has 14 amino acids. Germline loops: CDR1 SGHAT, CDR2 FQNNGV. CDR3 DNA, as far as it was read: TGTGCCAGCAGCCACCCAGACAGGCCCTACGAG. Its translation is CASSHPDRPYE. The full CDR3 reads CASSHPDRPYEQYF.

Concerning this clone: The CDR3 goes on 3 residues after the read ends, and that part is filled in from the germline J gene. J is TRBJ1-4 and V is TRBV9; 7 nucleotides match TRBD1. The CDR3 consists of 16 residues. Germline assignment: CDR1 SGDLS and CDR2 YYNGEE. With V trimmed by 0 bases and J by 7 bases, 9 bases remained unmatched. The CDR3 region is CASSVGGGGAGEKLFF. The DNA read from the CDR3 is TGTGCCAGCAGCGTAGGAGGAGGGGGCGCGGGTGAAAAA.

Comment on this clone: The read falls 3 residues short of the CDR3 end, and the missing part is taken from the germline J gene. The rearrangement joins TRBV2 to TRBJ1-2; TRBD1 agrees at 11 bases. Per germline, CDR1 SNHLY and CDR2 FYNNEI. The CDR3 is made up of 15 amino acids. CDR3: CASSDGQGALATYTF. The covered CDR3 bases are TGTGCCAGCAGCGACGGACAGGGGGCATTGGCTACC. Supplemented by reference TRBV2 and TRBJ1-2, the full variable domain reads EPEVTQTPSHQVTQMGQEVILRCVPISNHLYFYWYRQILGQKVEFLVSFYNNEISEKSEIFDDQFSVERPDGSNFTLKIRSTKLEDSAMYFCASSDGQGALATYTFGSGTRLTVV.

The CDR3 sequence is CAISASGGSRRADTQYF. The sequenced CDR3 bases are TGTGCCATCAGTGCTAGCGGGGGGTCTCGTCGCGCAGATACG. This chain connects TRBV10-3 to TRBJ2-3; 11 bases align to TRBD2. The read ends 3 residues before the CDR3 terminus; that terminus is restored from the germline J gene. CDR3 size: 17 residues. Germline V gives CDR1 ENHRY, CDR2 SYGVKD. Trimming took 4 bases from V and 4 from J; bases not matched to a gene: 10.